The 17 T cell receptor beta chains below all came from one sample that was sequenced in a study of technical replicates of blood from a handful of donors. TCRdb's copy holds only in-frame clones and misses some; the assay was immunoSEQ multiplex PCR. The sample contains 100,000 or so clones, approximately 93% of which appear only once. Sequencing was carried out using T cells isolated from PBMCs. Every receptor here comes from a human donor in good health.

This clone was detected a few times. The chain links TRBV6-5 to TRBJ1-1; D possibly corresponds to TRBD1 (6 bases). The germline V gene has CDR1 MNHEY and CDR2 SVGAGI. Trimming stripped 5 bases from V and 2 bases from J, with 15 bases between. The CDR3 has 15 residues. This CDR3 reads CASSTQGVLNTEAFF. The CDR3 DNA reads TGTGCCAGCAGTACACAGGGCGTCCTCAACACTGAAGCTTTCTTT.

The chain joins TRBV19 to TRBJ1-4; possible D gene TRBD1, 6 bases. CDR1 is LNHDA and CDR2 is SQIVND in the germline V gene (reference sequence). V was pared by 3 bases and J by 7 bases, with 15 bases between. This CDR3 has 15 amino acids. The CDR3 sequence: CASSIDRRWGEKLFF. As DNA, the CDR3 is TGTGCCAGTAGTATTGACAGGAGATGGGGTGAAAAACTGTTTTTT.

CDR3 loop: CASSEGLAYEQYF. In DNA form, the CDR3 reads TGCGCCAGCAGCGAAGGACTAGCCTACGAGCAGTACTTC. The V gene is TRBV5-1, the J gene TRBJ2-7, with 7 bases identical to TRBD2. Germline lookup yields CDR1 SGHRS and CDR2 YFSETQ. There are 13 residues in the CDR3. V trimming: 4 bases; J trimming: 2 bases; junction bases outside the gene matches: 3.

CDR3 protein: CASSQNDRGYYEQYF. As DNA, the CDR3 is TGTGCCAGCAGCCAGAACGACAGGGGGTACTACGAGCAGTACTTC. This chain connects TRBV16 to TRBJ2-7, with 9 bases identical to TRBD1. The germline CDR1 and CDR2 sequences are KGHSY and FQNENV. Unmatched junction bases numbered 6, after V lost 3 bases and J lost 3 bases. CDR3 length: 15 residues.

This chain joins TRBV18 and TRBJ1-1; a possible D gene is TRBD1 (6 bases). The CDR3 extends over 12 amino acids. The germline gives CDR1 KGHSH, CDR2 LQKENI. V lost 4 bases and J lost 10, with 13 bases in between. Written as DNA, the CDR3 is TGTGCCAGCTCACTTCAGGGGATAGGAGCTTTCTTT. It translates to CASSLQGIGAFF.

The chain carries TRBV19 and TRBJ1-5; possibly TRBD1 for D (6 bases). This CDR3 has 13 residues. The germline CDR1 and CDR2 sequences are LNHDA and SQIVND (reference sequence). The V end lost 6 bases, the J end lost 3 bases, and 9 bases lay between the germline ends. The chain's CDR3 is CASRGQLNQPQHF. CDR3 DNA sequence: TGTGCCAGTAGAGGACAGCTCAATCAGCCCCAGCATTTT.

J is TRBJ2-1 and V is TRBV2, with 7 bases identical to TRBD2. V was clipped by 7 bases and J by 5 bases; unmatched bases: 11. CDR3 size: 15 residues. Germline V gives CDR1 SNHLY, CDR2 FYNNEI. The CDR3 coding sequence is TGTGCCAGCACCTCATGGGGGGGGAAAGACAATGAGCAGTTCTTC. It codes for CASTSWGGKDNEQFF.

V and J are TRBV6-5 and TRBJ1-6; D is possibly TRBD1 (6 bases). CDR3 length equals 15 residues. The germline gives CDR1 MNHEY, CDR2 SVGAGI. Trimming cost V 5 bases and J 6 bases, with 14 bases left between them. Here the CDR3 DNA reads TGTGCCAGCAGTATTACTACAGGGCCTAATTCACCCCTCCACTTT. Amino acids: CASSITTGPNSPLHF.

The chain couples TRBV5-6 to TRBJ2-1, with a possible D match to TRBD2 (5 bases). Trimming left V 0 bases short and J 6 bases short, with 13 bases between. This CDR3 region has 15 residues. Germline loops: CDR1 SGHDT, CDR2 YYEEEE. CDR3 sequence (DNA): TGTGCCAGCAGCTTGGGGACTCAAAACCCCAATGAGCAGTTCTTC. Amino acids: CASSLGTQNPNEQFF.

CDR3 residues: CASSLGRNTGELFF. The CDR3 DNA is TGTGCCAGCAGCTTGGGTAGAAACACCGGGGAGCTGTTTTTT. The chain is built from TRBV5-4 and TRBJ2-2; D gene unclear. Trimming stripped 0 bases from V and 2 bases from J, with 5 bases between. CDR1 and CDR2 (germline): SGHNT, YYREEE (reference sequence). The CDR3 sequence is 14 residues long.

The CDR3 DNA is TGTGCCAGCAGCGTAGGGACTAGTAATCTCGATGAGCAGTTCTTC. Its protein product is CASSVGTSNLDEQFF. This chain links TRBV9 with TRBJ2-1, with 7 bases fitting TRBD2. The germline V gene has CDR1 SGDLS and CDR2 YYNGEE. V lost 0 bases, J lost 8 bases, and 8 bases stayed unmatched. CDR3 length equals 15 residues.

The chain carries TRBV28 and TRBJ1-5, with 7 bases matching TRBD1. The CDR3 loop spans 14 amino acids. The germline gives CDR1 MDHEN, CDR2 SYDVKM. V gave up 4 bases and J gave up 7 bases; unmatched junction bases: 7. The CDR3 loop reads CASSSIQGVQPQHF. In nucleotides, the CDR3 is TGTGCCAGCAGTTCTATTCAGGGGGTCCAGCCCCAGCATTTT.

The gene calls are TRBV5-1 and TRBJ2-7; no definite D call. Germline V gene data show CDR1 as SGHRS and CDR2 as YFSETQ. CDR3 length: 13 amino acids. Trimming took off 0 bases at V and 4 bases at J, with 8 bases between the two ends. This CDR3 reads CASSLAGEYEQYF. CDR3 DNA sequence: TGCGCCAGCAGCTTGGCCGGAGAATACGAGCAGTACTTC.

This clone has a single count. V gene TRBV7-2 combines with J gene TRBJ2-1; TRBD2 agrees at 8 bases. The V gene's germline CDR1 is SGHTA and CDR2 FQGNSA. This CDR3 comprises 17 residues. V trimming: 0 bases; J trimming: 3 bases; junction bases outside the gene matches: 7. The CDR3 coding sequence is TGTGCCAGCAGCTTAGCGTCTACGGGAGGGGGCTACAATGAGCAGTTCTTC. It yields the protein CASSLASTGGGYNEQFF.

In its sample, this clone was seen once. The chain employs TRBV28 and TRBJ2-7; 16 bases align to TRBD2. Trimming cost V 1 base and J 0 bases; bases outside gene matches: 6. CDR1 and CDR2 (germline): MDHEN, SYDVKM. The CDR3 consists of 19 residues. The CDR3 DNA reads TGTGCCAGCAGTTTATATAGGGGACTAGCGGGAGGGCCCTCCTACGAGCAGTACTTC. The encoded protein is CASSLYRGLAGGPSYEQYF.

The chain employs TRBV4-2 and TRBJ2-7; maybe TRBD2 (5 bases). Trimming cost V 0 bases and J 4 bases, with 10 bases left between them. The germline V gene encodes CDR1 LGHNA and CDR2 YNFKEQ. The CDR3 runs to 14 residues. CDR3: CASSQDNPGYEQYF. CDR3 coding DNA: TGTGCCAGCAGCCAAGATAACCCGGGGTACGAGCAGTACTTC.

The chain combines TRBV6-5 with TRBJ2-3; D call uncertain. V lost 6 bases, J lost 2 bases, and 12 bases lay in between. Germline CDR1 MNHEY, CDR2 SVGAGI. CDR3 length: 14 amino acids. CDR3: CASSSTPVTDTQYF. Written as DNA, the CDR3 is TGTGCCAGCAGCTCCACACCAGTCACAGATACGCAGTATTTT.